The 3 T cell receptor beta chains given below trace back to one sample, sequenced in a study of blood T cell repertoires in COVID-19. The data were produced by immunoSEQ multiplex PCR, yet TCRdb's version contains in-frame clones alone and is incomplete. The sample contains 250,000 to 300,000 clones, about 87% of which appear only once. The sample was peripheral blood. The receptors here all came from a woman in her seventies with COVID-19, enrolled during active disease.

The chain couples TRBV7-2 to TRBJ1-4, with no clear D. Germline assignment: CDR1 SGHTA and CDR2 FQGNSA. CDR3 size: 14 residues. The germline V and J ends were trimmed by 2 bases and 5 bases, with 9 bases remaining between them. This CDR3 is CASSLFNSNEKLFF. CDR3 bases: TGTGCCAGCAGCTTATTCAACTCAAATGAAAAACTGTTTTTT.

V is TRBV3-1 (or the pseudogene TRBV3-2) and J is TRBJ2-5; TRBD2 might be the D (6 bases). V was shortened by 6 bases and J by 5 bases, with 10 bases between the two germline ends. The CDR3 sequence is 12 residues long. CDR1 LGHDT and CDR2 YNNKEL come from the germline V gene (reference sequence). The CDR3 spells CASRAAGETQYF. The DNA for the CDR3 is TGTGCCAGCAGGGCGGCGGGGGAGACCCAGTACTTC.

V gene TRBV6-4 combines with J gene TRBJ2-1; 14 bases align to TRBD2. Trimming removed 4 bases from V and 8 bases from J; junction bases left unmatched: 16. CDR1 is MRHNA and CDR2 is SNTAGT in the germline V gene. This CDR3 has 19 residues. The CDR3 loop is CASSGRYPGLAGVKDEQFF. The CDR3 nucleotides are TGTGCCAGCAGTGGACGGTACCCGGGACTAGCGGGAGTTAAAGATGAGCAGTTCTTC.